This TCR beta chain was sequenced in a study of cytomegalovirus exposure and HLA in healthy donors. Whole-study findings and limits: Some TCR beta chains (roughly 150 of them) were listed as cytomegalovirus-associated. Rare TCR sequences dominated, though some public TCRs recurred in many donors.

CDR1 LGHNA and CDR2 YNFKEQ come from the germline V gene. This CDR3 is 13 amino acids long. Trimming pared 0 bases from V and 7 bases from J, leaving 9 bases between. Using immunoSEQ multiplex PCR, the repertoire was profiled, and TCRdb retains in-frame clones only, with some absent. The sample holds about 220,000 clones, over 80% seen once. Remarks on this clone: Its antigen remains unidentified.

The rearrangement uses TRBV4-2 and TRBJ2-5, with no clear D. This TCR was recovered from a woman under 40 in good health and CMV-seropositive. The sequenced sample was PBMCs. The CDR3 DNA reads as TGTGCCAGCAGCCAAGATCTAGACGGGACCCAGTACTTC. Encoded protein: CASSQDLDGTQYF.